The clone carrying this T cell receptor beta chain was observed many times. The data were taken from a study of molecular identifiers for immune sequencing clone quantification. Overall study context: In replicates, the authors split RNA from approximately 22,000 or 94,000 naive CD8 cells five ways and sequenced four.

Investigators produced naive CD8 libraries from around 20,000 to 1,000,000 sorted cells, drawing on 10%, 30% or 50% RNA. The germline V and J ends were trimmed by 4 bases and 6 bases, with 4 bases remaining between them. The length of the CDR3 is 12 residues. Previously described methods with listed TCR primers produced the bulk TCR libraries. Each CDR3 protein is one row after TCRdb ran MiXCR on the PCR reads. Here the sample spans some 590,000 distinct CDR3 sequences, about 25% being singletons. Sequencing was performed on naive CD8+ T cells from blood, with Jurkat cell RNA spiked in. Subset: FACS-sorted CD8+CD4-CCR7+CD45RA+ naive T cells. V usage is TRBV12-3 or TRBV12-4 and J usage is TRBJ2-6; D call uncertain. The receptor was isolated from a human donor in good health. Some libraries in this study had Jurkat cell RNA spiked in. The CDR3 here is CASSSVANVLTF. CDR3 bases: TGTGCCAGCAGTTCCGTGGCCAACGTCCTGACTTTC.